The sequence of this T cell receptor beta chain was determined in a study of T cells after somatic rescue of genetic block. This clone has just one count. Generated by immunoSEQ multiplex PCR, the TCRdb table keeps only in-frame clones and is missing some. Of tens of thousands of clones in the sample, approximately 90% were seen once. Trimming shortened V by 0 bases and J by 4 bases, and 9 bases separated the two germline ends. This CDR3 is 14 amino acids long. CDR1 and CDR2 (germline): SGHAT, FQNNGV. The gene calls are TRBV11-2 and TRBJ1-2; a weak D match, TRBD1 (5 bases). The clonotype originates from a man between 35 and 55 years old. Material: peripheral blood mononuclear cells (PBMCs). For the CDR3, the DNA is TGTGCCAGCAGCTTAGATGGTCAGGGCTATGGCTACACCTTC. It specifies CASSLDGQGYGYTF.